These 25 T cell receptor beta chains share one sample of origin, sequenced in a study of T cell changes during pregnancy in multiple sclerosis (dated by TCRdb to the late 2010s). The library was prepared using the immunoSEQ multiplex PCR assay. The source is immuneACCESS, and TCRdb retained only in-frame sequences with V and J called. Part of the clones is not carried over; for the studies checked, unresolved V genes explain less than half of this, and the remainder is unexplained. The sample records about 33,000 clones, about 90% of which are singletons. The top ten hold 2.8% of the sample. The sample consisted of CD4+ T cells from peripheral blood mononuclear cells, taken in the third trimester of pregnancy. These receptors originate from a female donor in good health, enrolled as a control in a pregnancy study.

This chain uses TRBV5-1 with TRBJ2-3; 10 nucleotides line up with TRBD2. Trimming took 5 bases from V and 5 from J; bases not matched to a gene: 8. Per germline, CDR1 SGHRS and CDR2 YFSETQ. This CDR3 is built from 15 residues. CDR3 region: CASRGAGGRGDTQYF. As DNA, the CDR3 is TGCGCCAGCAGGGGAGCGGGGGGGCGTGGAGATACGCAGTATTTT.

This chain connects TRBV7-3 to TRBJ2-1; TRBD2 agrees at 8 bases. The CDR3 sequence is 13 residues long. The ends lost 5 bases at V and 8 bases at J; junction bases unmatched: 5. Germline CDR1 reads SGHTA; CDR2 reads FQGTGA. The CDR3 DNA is TGTGCCAGCAGCCTAGGACTAGCCGATGAGCAGTTCTTC. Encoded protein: CASSLGLADEQFF.

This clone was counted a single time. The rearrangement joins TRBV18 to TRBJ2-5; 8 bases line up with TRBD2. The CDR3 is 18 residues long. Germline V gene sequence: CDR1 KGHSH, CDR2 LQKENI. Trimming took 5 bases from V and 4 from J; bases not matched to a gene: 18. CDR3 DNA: TGTGCCAGCTCATCTACTTTGGGCGGGAGCGGGGGACGAGAGACCCAGTACTTC. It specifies CASSSTLGGSGGRETQYF. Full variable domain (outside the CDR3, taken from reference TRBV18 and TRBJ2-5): NAGVMQNPRHLVRRRGQEARLRCSPMKGHSHVYWYRQLPEEGLKFMVYLQKENIIDESGMPKERFSAEFPKEGPSILRIQQVVRGDSAAYFCASSSTLGGSGGRETQYFGPGTRLLVL.

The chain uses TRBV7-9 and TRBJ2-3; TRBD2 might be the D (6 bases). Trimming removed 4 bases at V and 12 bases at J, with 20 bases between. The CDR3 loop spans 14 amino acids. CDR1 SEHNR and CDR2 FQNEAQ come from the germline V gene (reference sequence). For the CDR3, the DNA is TGTGCCAGCAGCTACGGCCTAGCGAGCGCCCCTCAGTATTTT. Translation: CASSYGLASAPQYF.

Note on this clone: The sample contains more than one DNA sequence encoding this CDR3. For the CDR3, the DNA is TGTGCCAGCAGTGAACTAGCGGGCAGTACCGGGGAGCTGTTTTTT. This sequence encodes CASSELAGSTGELFF. This chain uses TRBV6-4 with TRBJ2-2; 9 bases map to TRBD2. Unmatched junction bases numbered 4, after V lost 3 bases and J lost 5 bases. Germline V gives CDR1 MRHNA, CDR2 SNTAGT. There are 15 residues in the CDR3.

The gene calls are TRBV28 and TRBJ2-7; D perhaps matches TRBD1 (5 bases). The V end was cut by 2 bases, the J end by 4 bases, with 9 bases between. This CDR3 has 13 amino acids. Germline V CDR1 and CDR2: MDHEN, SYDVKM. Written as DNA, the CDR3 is TGTGCCAGCAGTTTAGGACAATTGTACGAGCAGTACTTC. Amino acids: CASSLGQLYEQYF.

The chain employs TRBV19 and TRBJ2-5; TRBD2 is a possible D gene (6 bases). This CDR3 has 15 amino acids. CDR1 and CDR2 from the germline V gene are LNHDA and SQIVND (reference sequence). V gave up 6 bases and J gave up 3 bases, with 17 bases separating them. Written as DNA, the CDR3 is TGTGCCAGTAGCCCCGGAGTCGGGGAGGAAGAGACCCAGTACTTC. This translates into CASSPGVGEEETQYF.

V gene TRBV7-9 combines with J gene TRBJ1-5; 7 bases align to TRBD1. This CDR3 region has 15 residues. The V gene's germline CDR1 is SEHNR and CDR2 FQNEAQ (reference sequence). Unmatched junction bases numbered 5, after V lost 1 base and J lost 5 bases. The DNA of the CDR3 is TGTGCCAGCAGCTTAGGGGGGACAGTTTATCAGCCCCAGCATTTT. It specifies CASSLGGTVYQPQHF.

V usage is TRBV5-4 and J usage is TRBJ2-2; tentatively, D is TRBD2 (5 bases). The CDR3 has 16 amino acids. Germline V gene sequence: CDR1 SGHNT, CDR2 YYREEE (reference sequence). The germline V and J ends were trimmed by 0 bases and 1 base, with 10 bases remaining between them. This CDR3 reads CASSLARGWNTGELFF. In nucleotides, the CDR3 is TGTGCCAGCAGCTTGGCTAGAGGGTGGAACACCGGGGAGCTGTTTTTT.

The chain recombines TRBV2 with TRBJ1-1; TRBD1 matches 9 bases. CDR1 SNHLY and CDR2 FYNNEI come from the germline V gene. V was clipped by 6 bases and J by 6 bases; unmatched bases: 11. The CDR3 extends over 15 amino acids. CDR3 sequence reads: CASRVGQGKFAEAFF. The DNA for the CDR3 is TGTGCCAGCAGAGTGGGACAGGGTAAATTCGCTGAAGCTTTCTTT.

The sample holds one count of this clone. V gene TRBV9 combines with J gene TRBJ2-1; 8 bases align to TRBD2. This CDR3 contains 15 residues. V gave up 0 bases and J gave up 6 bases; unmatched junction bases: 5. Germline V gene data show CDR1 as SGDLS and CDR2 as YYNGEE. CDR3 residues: CASSVELAERNEQFF. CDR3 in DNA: TGTGCCAGCAGCGTAGAACTAGCGGAACGCAATGAGCAGTTCTTC.

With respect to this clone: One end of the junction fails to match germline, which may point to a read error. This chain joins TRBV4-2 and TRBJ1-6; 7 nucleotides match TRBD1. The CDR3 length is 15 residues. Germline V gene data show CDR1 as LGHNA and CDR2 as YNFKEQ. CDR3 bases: TGTACCAGCAGCCTCGACAGGGTTGGCGATTCACCCCTCCACTTT. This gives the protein CTSSLDRVGDSPLHF.

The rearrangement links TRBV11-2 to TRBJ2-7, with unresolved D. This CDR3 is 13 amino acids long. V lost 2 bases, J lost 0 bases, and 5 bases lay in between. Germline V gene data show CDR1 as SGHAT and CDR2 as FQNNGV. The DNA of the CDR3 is TGTGCCAGCAGCTTACACAGCTCCTACGAGCAGTACTTC. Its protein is CASSLHSSYEQYF.

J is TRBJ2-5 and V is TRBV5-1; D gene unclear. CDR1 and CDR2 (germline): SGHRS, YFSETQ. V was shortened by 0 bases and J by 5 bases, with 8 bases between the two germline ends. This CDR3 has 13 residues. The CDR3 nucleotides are TGCGCCAGCAGCTTGGCGGGTAAGGAGACCCAGTACTTC. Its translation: CASSLAGKETQYF. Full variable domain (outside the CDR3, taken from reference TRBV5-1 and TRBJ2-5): KAGVTQTPRYLIKTRGQQVTLSCSPISGHRSVSWYQQTPGQGLQFLFEYFSETQRNKGNFPGRFSGRQFSNSRSEMNVSTLELGDSALYLCASSLAGKETQYFGPGTRLLVL.

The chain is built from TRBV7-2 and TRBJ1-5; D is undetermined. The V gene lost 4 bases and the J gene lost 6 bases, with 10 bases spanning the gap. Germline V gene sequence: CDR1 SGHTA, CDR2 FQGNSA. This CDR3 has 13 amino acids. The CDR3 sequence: CASSWGEGQPQHF. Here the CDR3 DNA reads TGTGCCAGCAGCTGGGGTGAGGGTCAGCCCCAGCATTTT.

In DNA form, the CDR3 reads TGTGCCAGTATGGCAGGCAGCTCCTATAATTCACCCCTCCACTTT. Translating it yields CASMAGSSYNSPLHF. The V call is TRBV19, the J call TRBJ1-6; unclear D gene. The CDR3 runs to 15 residues. CDR1 is LNHDA, CDR2 SQIVND, per germline (reference sequence). The ends were cut back, 7 bases at V and 0 bases at J, with 10 bases in the middle.

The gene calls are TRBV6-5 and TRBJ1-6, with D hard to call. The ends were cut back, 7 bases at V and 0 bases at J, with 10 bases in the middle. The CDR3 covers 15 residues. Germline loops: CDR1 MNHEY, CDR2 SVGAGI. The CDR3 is CASKPGSSYNSPLHF. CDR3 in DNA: TGTGCCAGCAAACCCGGGAGCTCCTATAATTCACCCCTCCACTTT.

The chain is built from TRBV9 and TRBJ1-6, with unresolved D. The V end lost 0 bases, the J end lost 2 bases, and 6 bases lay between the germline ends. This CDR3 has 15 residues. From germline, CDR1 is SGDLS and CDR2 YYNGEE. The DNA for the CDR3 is TGTGCCAGCAGCGTAGAACAGACCTATAATTCACCCCTCCACTTT. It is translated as CASSVEQTYNSPLHF.

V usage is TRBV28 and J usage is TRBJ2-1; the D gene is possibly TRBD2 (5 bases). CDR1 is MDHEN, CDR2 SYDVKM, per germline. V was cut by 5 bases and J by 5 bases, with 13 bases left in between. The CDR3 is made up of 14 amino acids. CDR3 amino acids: CASSPGIPNNEQFF. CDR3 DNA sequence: TGTGCCAGCAGTCCCGGGATCCCCAACAATGAGCAGTTCTTC.

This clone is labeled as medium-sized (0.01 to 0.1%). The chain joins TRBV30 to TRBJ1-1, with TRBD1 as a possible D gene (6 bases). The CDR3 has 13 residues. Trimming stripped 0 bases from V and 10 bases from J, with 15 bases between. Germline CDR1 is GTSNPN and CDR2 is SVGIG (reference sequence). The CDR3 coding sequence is TGTGCCTGGAGTGTACAGGGTTATGGGGGAGCTTTCTTT. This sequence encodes CAWSVQGYGGAFF.

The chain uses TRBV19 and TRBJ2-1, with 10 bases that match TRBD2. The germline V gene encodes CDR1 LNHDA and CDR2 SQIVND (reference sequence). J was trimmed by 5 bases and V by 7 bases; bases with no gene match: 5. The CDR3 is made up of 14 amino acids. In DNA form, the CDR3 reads TGTGCCAGTACAGAGCGGGAGGGCCACAATGAGCAGTTCTTC. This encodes CASTEREGHNEQFF.

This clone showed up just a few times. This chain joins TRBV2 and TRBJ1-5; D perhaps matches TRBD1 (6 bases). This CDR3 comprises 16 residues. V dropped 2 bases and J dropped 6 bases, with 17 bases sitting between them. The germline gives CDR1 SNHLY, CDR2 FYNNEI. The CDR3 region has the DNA TGTGCCAGCAGTGAACGGGGGGCGAGGTTGGGTCAGCCCCAGCATTTT. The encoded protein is CASSERGARLGQPQHF.

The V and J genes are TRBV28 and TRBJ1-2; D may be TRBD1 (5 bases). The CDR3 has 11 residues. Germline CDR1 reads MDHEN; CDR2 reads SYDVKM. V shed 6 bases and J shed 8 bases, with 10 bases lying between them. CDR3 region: CASRSGGGYTF. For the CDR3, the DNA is TGTGCCAGCAGGTCCGGGGGAGGCTACACCTTC.

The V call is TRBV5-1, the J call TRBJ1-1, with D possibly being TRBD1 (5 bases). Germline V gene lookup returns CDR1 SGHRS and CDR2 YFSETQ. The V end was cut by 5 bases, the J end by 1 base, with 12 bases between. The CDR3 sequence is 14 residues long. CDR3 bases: TGCGCCAGCAGACCAAGGGGTCCGAACACTGAAGCTTTCTTT. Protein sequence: CASRPRGPNTEAFF.

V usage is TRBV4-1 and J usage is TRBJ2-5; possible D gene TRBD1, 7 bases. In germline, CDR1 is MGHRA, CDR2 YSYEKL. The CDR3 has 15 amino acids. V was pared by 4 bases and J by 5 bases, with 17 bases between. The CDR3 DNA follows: TGCGCCAGCAGCCCCACCAGGGGGGCCTTCGAGACCCAGTACTTC. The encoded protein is CASSPTRGAFETQYF.